These 27 T cell receptor beta chains originate from one sample sequenced in a study of cytomegalovirus exposure and HLA in healthy donors. PCR primers comprised 60 Vbeta and 13 Jbeta primers. TCRdb's table, derived via immunoSEQ multiplex PCR, lists solely in-frame clones and lacks some. The repertoire holds about 82,000 clones, with around 77% as singletons. Sequencing input: PBMCs. The source of these receptors is a man between 50 and 59 years old in good health and CMV-seronegative.

The chain links TRBV11-1 to TRBJ2-3; TRBD2 aligns across 11 bases. The trim removed 1 base at V and 4 bases at J, leaving 1 base unmatched. The germline gives CDR1 SGHAT, CDR2 FQDESV (reference sequence). The CDR3 extends over 15 amino acids. The CDR3 reads CASSLVAGGPDTQYF. The CDR3 nucleotides are TGTGCCAGCAGCTTAGTAGCGGGGGGGCCAGATACGCAGTATTTT.

The V gene is TRBV5-6, the J gene TRBJ2-7, with no clear D. The CDR3 totals 13 residues. With 4 bases removed from V and 1 base from J, the gap between germline ends came to 9 bases. In germline, CDR1 is SGHDT, CDR2 YYEEEE. CDR3 loop: CASSGPVSYEQYF. The CDR3 DNA reads TGTGCCAGCAGCGGGCCAGTATCCTACGAGCAGTACTTC.

This clone came up once. The rearrangement uses TRBV9 and TRBJ2-3; 8 bases align to TRBD1. The CDR3 totals 15 residues. Trimming cost V 4 bases and J 3 bases; bases outside gene matches: 7. CDR1 is SGDLS and CDR2 is YYNGEE in the germline V gene. The CDR3 DNA is TGTGCCAGCAGCTACAGGACAGGGAGGACAGATACGCAGTATTTT. Protein sequence: CASSYRTGRTDTQYF.

The V call is TRBV5-1, the J call TRBJ2-5, with D possibly being TRBD1 (5 bases). The CDR3 extends over 14 amino acids. Trimming cost V 0 bases and J 5 bases, with 11 bases left between them. The V gene's germline CDR1 is SGHRS and CDR2 YFSETQ. CDR3 loop: CASSLEARAETQYF. DNA of the CDR3: TGCGCCAGCAGCTTGGAGGCCAGGGCGGAGACCCAGTACTTC. The entire variable domain, with the rest obtained from reference TRBV5-1 and TRBJ2-5, is as follows: KAGVTQTPRYLIKTRGQQVTLSCSPISGHRSVSWYQQTPGQGLQFLFEYFSETQRNKGNFPGRFSGRQFSNSRSEMNVSTLELGDSALYLCASSLEARAETQYFGPGTRLLVL.

The V and J genes are TRBV6-5 and TRBJ2-5; maybe TRBD1 (7 bases). The germline V gene has CDR1 MNHEY and CDR2 SVGAGI. Between the trimmed V and J ends, which lost 2 bases and 4 bases, there was a span of 17 bases. The CDR3 length is 16 residues. CDR3 nucleotides: TGTGCCAGCAGTTACAGGGGGGACAGCCCGGCAGAGACCCAGTACTTC. Its protein product is CASSYRGDSPAETQYF.

The chain is built from TRBV9 and TRBJ1-3, with 7 positions matching TRBD1. CDR1 is SGDLS and CDR2 is YYNGEE in the germline V gene. Trimming took 3 bases from V and 9 from J; bases not matched to a gene: 15. The CDR3 consists of 16 residues. CDR3 amino acids: CASSEGTAHLESTIYF. CDR3 coding DNA: TGTGCCAGCAGCGAGGGGACAGCCCATCTGGAAAGCACCATATATTTT.

The rearrangement links TRBV27 to TRBJ2-3, with D tentatively TRBD2 (7 bases). V gave up 3 bases and J gave up 2 bases, with 15 bases separating them. The CDR3 has 16 amino acids. CDR1 is MNHEY, CDR2 SMNVEV, per germline (reference sequence). The CDR3 loop reads CASSLGEGGVTDTQYF. The CDR3 DNA follows: TGTGCCAGCAGTTTGGGGGAAGGGGGGGTCACAGATACGCAGTATTTT.

V and J are TRBV6-1 and TRBJ2-5; tentative D call: TRBD2 (6 bases). CDR3 length equals 16 residues. V was trimmed by 3 bases and J by 2 bases, leaving 16 bases between them. The germline V gene has CDR1 MNHNS and CDR2 SASEGT. This CDR3 is CASSDGEEWGQETQYF. The CDR3 nucleotides are TGTGCCAGCAGTGACGGGGAGGAGTGGGGACAAGAGACCCAGTACTTC.

The chain has TRBV7-2 and TRBJ1-5, with 9 bases aligning to TRBD1. V shed 5 bases, J shed 2 bases, and the junction held 4 bases outside the gene matches. The germline V gene has CDR1 SGHTA and CDR2 FQGNSA. The CDR3 runs to 15 residues. The CDR3 DNA reads as TGTGCCAGCAGCCCGAGGACAGGGGGCAATCAGCCCCAGCATTTT. Its protein product is CASSPRTGGNQPQHF.

The chain employs TRBV6-1 and TRBJ1-2; possibly TRBD1 for D (6 bases). The CDR3 is 13 amino acids. Germline V lookup: CDR1 MNHNS, CDR2 SASEGT. V lost 10 bases and J lost 8, with 20 bases in between. The CDR3 bases are TGTGCCATCCAGGGGAGGGCGGTACGCGGCTACACCTTC. Encoded protein: CAIQGRAVRGYTF.

V is TRBV5-4 and J is TRBJ2-2, with D perhaps TRBD1 (6 bases). Germline CDR1 reads SGHNT; CDR2 reads YYREEE (reference sequence). This CDR3 has 15 residues. Between the trimmed V and J ends, which lost 0 bases and 7 bases, there was a span of 13 bases. CDR3 sequence (DNA): TGTGCCAGCAGCTTGGTGGGGGCTGGTAACGGGGAGCTGTTTTTT. It codes for CASSLVGAGNGELFF.

The chain has TRBV5-4 and TRBJ2-5; weak D call: TRBD1 (5 bases). The CDR3 is 13 amino acids. The V gene lost 3 bases and the J gene lost 2 bases, with 8 bases spanning the gap. The germline CDR1 and CDR2 sequences are SGHNT and YYREEE (reference sequence). The CDR3 loop is CASSYDRQETQYF. In nucleotides, the CDR3 is TGTGCCAGCAGCTATGACAGACAAGAGACCCAGTACTTC.

This clone was seen just once. Germline is not matched at one junction end, which may reflect a read error. The chain carries TRBV13 and TRBJ1-2; no clear D gene. The germline CDR1 and CDR2 sequences are PRHDT and FYEKMQ (reference sequence). The CDR3 has 13 residues. In DNA form, the CDR3 reads TGTGCCAGCAGCTCTGTTGCTCCGCCTAACCTCCAATTC. This gives the protein CASSSVAPPNLQF.

The chain couples TRBV5-4 to TRBJ2-7; 8 nucleotides match TRBD2. V shed 6 bases and J 3 bases; nucleotides not matched to a gene: 8. The CDR3 totals 14 residues. Germline values: CDR1 SGHNT, CDR2 YYREEE (reference sequence). CDR3: CASTRGGGDYEQYF. The CDR3 bases are TGTGCCAGCACCCGGGGGGGTGGCGACTACGAGCAGTACTTC. Drawing the rest from reference TRBV5-4 and TRBJ2-7, the complete variable domain is ETGVTQSPTHLIKTRGQQVTLRCSSQSGHNTVSWYQQALGQGPQFIFQYYREEENGRGNFPPRFSGLQFPNYSSELNVNALELDDSALYLCASTRGGGDYEQYFGPGTRLTVT.

J is TRBJ2-5 and V is TRBV6-5, with 9 bases matching TRBD1. This CDR3 is built from 16 residues. V shed 0 bases and J 3 bases; nucleotides not matched to a gene: 5. Germline V lookup: CDR1 MNHEY, CDR2 SVGAGI. The CDR3 reads CASSYSGTGMEETQYF. The CDR3 bases are TGTGCCAGCAGTTACTCCGGGACAGGGATGGAAGAGACCCAGTACTTC.

In this sample, this clone turned up a few times. One end of the junction does not line up with germline, which may come from a read error. This sample also contains other DNA sequences that code for the same CDR3. The V and J genes are TRBV6-1 and TRBJ2-2; 7 nucleotides match TRBD1. This CDR3 contains 13 residues. Looked up from germline, CDR1 is MNHNS and CDR2 is SASEGT. The CDR3 bases are TGTGCTAGCATGGCAGGGGGCACCGGGGAGCTGTTTTTT. It specifies CASMAGGTGELFF.

The chain has TRBV11-2 and TRBJ2-7; D is perhaps TRBD1 (5 bases). V dropped 0 bases and J dropped 9 bases, with 18 bases sitting between them. The CDR3 has 15 residues. Germline V gene data show CDR1 as SGHAT and CDR2 as FQNNGV. CDR3 residues: CASSLDGAAITTQYF. The CDR3 DNA reads as TGTGCCAGCAGCTTAGATGGGGCAGCCATTACGACGCAGTACTTC.

This clone was seen a few times. The V gene is TRBV29-1, the J gene TRBJ2-7; 8 nucleotides line up with TRBD1. Germline CDR1 is SQVTM and CDR2 is ANQGSEA. The CDR3 length is 14 residues. V gave up 4 bases and J gave up 6 bases; unmatched junction bases: 11. CDR3 loop: CSVGYSGGSSEQYF. The CDR3 nucleotides are TGCAGCGTTGGATATTCAGGGGGCTCGTCCGAGCAGTACTTC.

The chain couples TRBV19 to TRBJ1-3; the D gene is possibly TRBD1 (5 bases). Germline V gene lookup returns CDR1 LNHDA and CDR2 SQIVND (reference sequence). Deletions cut 4 bases from V and 0 bases from J, with 10 bases between. The CDR3 has 15 amino acids. CDR3 loop: CASSRQGDSGNTIYF. For the CDR3, the DNA is TGTGCCAGTAGTAGGCAGGGTGACTCTGGAAACACCATATATTTT.

The V and J genes are TRBV5-1 and TRBJ2-5, with D possibly TRBD2 on 6 matching bases. V lost 3 bases to trimming and J lost 2 bases, with 14 bases between them. This CDR3 contains 15 residues. From germline, CDR1 is SGHRS and CDR2 YFSETQ. CDR3 loop: CASSSTAGNQETQYF. For the CDR3, the DNA is TGCGCCAGCAGCTCGACCGCGGGAAATCAAGAGACCCAGTACTTC.

There are a few counts of this clone. In nucleotides, the CDR3 is TGTGCCAGCAGGAACAGGGGACGCTCCTACGAGCAGTACTTC. This translates into CASRNRGRSYEQYF. The chain recombines TRBV27 with TRBJ2-7; TRBD1 matches at 7 bases. The CDR3 runs to 14 residues. Trimming took 6 bases from V and 0 from J; bases not matched to a gene: 5. Germline-derived CDR1 and CDR2 are MNHEY and SMNVEV (reference sequence).

The count of this clone is one. This chain joins TRBV18 and TRBJ1-5; D gene ambiguous. This CDR3 region has 17 residues. Germline V CDR1 and CDR2: KGHSH, LQKENI. Trimming removed 3 bases from V and 1 base from J, with 16 bases in between. The DNA of the CDR3 is TGTGCCAGCTCACCGGGTCGTTCCGGAGGGAGCAATCAGCCCCAGCATTTT. Its protein product is CASSPGRSGGSNQPQHF.

The V call is TRBV27, the J call TRBJ2-5; a weak D match, TRBD2 (6 bases). Germline V gene sequence: CDR1 MNHEY, CDR2 SMNVEV (reference sequence). The CDR3 totals 17 residues. V was trimmed by 6 bases and J by 0 bases, leaving 20 bases between them. The CDR3 here is CASRPPIGWGDQETQYF. In nucleotides, the CDR3 is TGTGCCAGCAGGCCCCCAATCGGGTGGGGGGACCAAGAGACCCAGTACTTC.

The V call is TRBV5-4, the J call TRBJ2-3; maybe TRBD2 (6 bases). In germline, CDR1 is SGHNT, CDR2 YYREEE (reference sequence). This CDR3 spans 16 amino acids. The V end was cut by 4 bases, the J end by 0 bases, with 15 bases between. The CDR3 coding sequence is TGTGCCAGCAGCCCCGGGACTTCTAAGAGCACAGATACGCAGTATTTT. It encodes CASSPGTSKSTDTQYF.

Regarding this clone: The sample carries other DNA sequences with the same CDR3. The gene calls are TRBV27 and TRBJ2-7, with 8 bases lining up with TRBD1. The germline V gene has CDR1 MNHEY and CDR2 SMNVEV (reference sequence). V lost 3 bases and J lost 1; bases outside the gene matches: 2. The CDR3 consists of 14 residues. The CDR3 region is CASSFRTGSYEQYF. The CDR3 DNA reads TGTGCCAGCAGTTTCCGGACAGGGTCCTACGAGCAGTACTTC.

This chain links TRBV6-5 with TRBJ1-2; no clear D gene. CDR3 length equals 13 residues. Trimming shortened V by 6 bases and J by 7 bases, and 15 bases separated the two germline ends. Germline loops: CDR1 MNHEY, CDR2 SVGAGI. This CDR3 reads CASRGSGEGGYTF. The CDR3 DNA reads TGTGCCAGCAGAGGGTCGGGTGAGGGTGGCTACACCTTC.

The chain couples TRBV30 to TRBJ2-3, with D unclear. Germline V gene data show CDR1 as GTSNPN and CDR2 as SVGIG (reference sequence). The CDR3 sequence is 13 residues long. The V end lost 3 bases, the J end lost 0 bases, and 7 bases lay between the germline ends. The CDR3 is CAWRAKSTDTQYF. As DNA, the CDR3 is TGTGCCTGGAGGGCCAAGAGCACAGATACGCAGTATTTT.